Included here is one T cell receptor beta chain sequence, with context. This record comes from a study of shared clonotypes between healthy human individuals. Per the original methods: ImmunoSEQ gave junction-only sequences without quality scores, so filtering differed. Some clones are missing from TCRdb's copy, which holds only in-frame ones; the method was immunoSEQ multiplex PCR. V and J calls and clone size are as listed in that table; D and trimming were resolved from the DNA. In the table there are fewer than 2.5 million clones, 80% to 95% of which are singletons. Splitting the CD4+ cells yielded a CD45RA+ naive subset and a CD45RA-negative memory subset. Trimming shortened V by 5 bases and J by 0 bases, and 11 bases separated the two germline ends. In germline, CDR1 is SGHTA, CDR2 FQGNSA. This CDR3 spans 15 amino acids.

This receptor was identified in a man aged 18 to 29 in good health. Some clones in this sample may be carry-over from other donors' samples. The sequenced sample was naive CD4+ T cells from PBMCs. Specified subset: CD45RA+ positively selected. This chain uses TRBV7-2 with TRBJ1-3, with D perhaps matching TRBD1 (5 bases). In DNA form, the CDR3 reads TGTGCCAGCAGCGCATCGGGGGGCTCTGGAAACACCATATATTTT. Its protein product is CASSASGGSGNTIYF.